These 14 T cell receptor beta chains came from one sample sequenced in a study of blood T cell repertoires in COVID-19. The repertoire was sequenced with immunoSEQ multiplex PCR; TCRdb's copy has only in-frame clones and lacks some. This sample has 540,000 or so clones, with approximately 88% found just once. Sequencing was carried out using peripheral blood. All receptors derive from a woman aged 45-65 years with COVID-19, enrolled during active disease.

The CDR3 nucleotides read TGTGCCAGCAGCCTAATTGCCGGGGAAGGGTACGGCTACACCTTC. This translates into CASSLIAGEGYGYTF. The chain recombines TRBV7-2 with TRBJ1-2; D is uncertain. V was pared by 5 bases and J by 8 bases, with 21 bases between. The CDR3 has 15 amino acids. CDR1 is SGHTA, CDR2 FQGNSA, per germline.

The chain has TRBV6-5 and TRBJ2-5; D possibly corresponds to TRBD2 (5 bases). Germline values: CDR1 MNHEY, CDR2 SVGAGI. The CDR3 length is 14 residues. V was shortened by 8 bases and J by 1 base, with 14 bases between the two germline ends. As DNA, the CDR3 is TGTGCCAGCGGGCTGGACTGGCGCCAAGAGACCCAGTACTTC. It specifies CASGLDWRQETQYF.

This clone was counted once. Other DNA sequences in this specimen translate into the identical CDR3. This chain links TRBV10-3 with TRBJ1-5, with a weak D call TRBD1 (6 bases). CDR1 is ENHRY, CDR2 SYGVKD, per germline. Trimming removed 10 bases at V and 5 bases at J, with 18 bases between. The CDR3 covers 14 residues. The CDR3 region is CATGGGGADQPQHF. CDR3 DNA sequence: TGTGCCACGGGGGGCGGGGGGGCAGATCAGCCCCAGCATTTT.

The V and J genes are TRBV5-1 and TRBJ2-1; tentatively, D is TRBD2 (7 bases). Trimming removed 4 bases from V and 2 bases from J, with 16 bases in between. The CDR3 covers 16 residues. Germline loops: CDR1 SGHRS, CDR2 YFSETQ. The CDR3, as DNA: TGCGCCAGCAGCCCGGGTGTGGGGGGGCCCTACAATGAGCAGTTCTTC. It encodes CASSPGVGGPYNEQFF.

The V and J genes are TRBV4-1 and TRBJ2-1; 8 nucleotides agree with TRBD2. Germline V gene data show CDR1 as MGHRA and CDR2 as YSYEKL. The V and J ends lost 1 base and 9 bases, in that order; junction bases with no gene match: 11. This CDR3 is built from 16 residues. The DNA of the CDR3 is TGCGCCAGCAGCCAAGCCCTGCGGGGGGCCCAGGGTGAGCAGTTCTTC. It is translated as CASSQALRGAQGEQFF.

The J gene is TRBJ2-7, the V gene TRBV5-5; 8 bases agree with TRBD1. The CDR3 runs 14 residues. Germline-derived CDR1 and CDR2 are SGHKS and YYEKEE (reference sequence). V trimming: 5 bases; J trimming: 3 bases; junction bases outside the gene matches: 7. DNA of the CDR3: TGTGCCAGCAGTTCCGGGACAGGCCACTACGAGCAGTACTTC. This translates into CASSSGTGHYEQYF.

The chain carries TRBV19 and TRBJ1-1, with 7 bases that match TRBD1. The CDR3 runs to 16 residues. After removal of 2 bases from V and 7 bases from J, the junction contained 13 bases not matched to a gene. Germline V gives CDR1 LNHDA, CDR2 SQIVND (reference sequence). CDR3 bases: TGTGCCAGTAGTATACCTGTCGGAGGGGGCTTTAATGAAGCTTTCTTT. This gives the protein CASSIPVGGGFNEAFF.

The rearrangement links TRBV12-5 to TRBJ2-4; weak D call: TRBD1 (7 bases). CDR3 length: 15 amino acids. The germline V gene has CDR1 LGHNT and CDR2 FRNRAP. V lost 1 base, J lost 8 bases, and 15 bases lay in between. The CDR3 DNA is TGTGCTAGTGGTTTGGACGGTCCCAGGGGGGACATTCAGTACTTC. Protein: CASGLDGPRGDIQYF.

The chain carries TRBV7-2 and TRBJ2-3; D possibly corresponds to TRBD1 (5 bases). V was trimmed by 5 bases and J by 2 bases, leaving 17 bases between them. Germline V lookup: CDR1 SGHTA, CDR2 FQGNSA. The CDR3 totals 16 residues. The DNA for the CDR3 is TGTGCCAGCAGCCCCCGACAGCGAGTATCCACAGATACGCAGTATTTT. Encoded protein: CASSPRQRVSTDTQYF.

In regard to this clone: A far more abundant clone sits one base away, making this likely a read error. This chain uses TRBV7-3 with TRBJ1-1, with D possibly being TRBD1 (5 bases). The germline CDR1 and CDR2 sequences are SGHTA and FQGTGA. The CDR3 totals 13 residues. V was shortened by 2 bases and J by 4 bases, with 8 bases between the two germline ends. The CDR3 DNA follows: TGTGCCAGCAGCTTATACGGGGGCACTGAAGCTTTCTTT. This translates into CASSLYGGTEAFF.

This chain uses TRBV4-1 with TRBJ1-4; 9 bases map to TRBD1. Germline-derived CDR1 and CDR2 are MGHRA and YSYEKL. The CDR3 runs 16 residues. Unmatched junction bases numbered 7, after V lost 4 bases and J lost 4 bases. CDR3 region: CASSPWTGANNEKLFF. CDR3 coding DNA: TGCGCCAGCAGCCCCTGGACAGGGGCGAATAATGAAAAACTGTTTTTT.

DNA for the CDR3: TGTGCCAGCAGGGACAGGGCCCGAGCGGGCTATGGCTACACCTTC. Translating it yields CASRDRARAGYGYTF. The chain recombines TRBV2 with TRBJ1-2; 8 bases agree with TRBD1. V dropped 6 bases and J dropped 4; count of bases not matched to a gene: 10. Germline V gene sequence: CDR1 SNHLY, CDR2 FYNNEI. CDR3 length: 15 residues.

This chain links TRBV5-6 with TRBJ2-7; tentative D call: TRBD1 (5 bases). Germline V gene sequence: CDR1 SGHDT, CDR2 YYEEEE. V gave up 4 bases and J gave up 4 bases, with 12 bases separating them. This CDR3 comprises 13 residues. The CDR3 sequence is CASSPLDSYEQYF. Written as DNA, the CDR3 is TGTGCCAGCAGCCCCTTAGACAGTTACGAGCAGTACTTC.

This clone was recorded once. The gene calls are TRBV27 and TRBJ1-5; D is uncertain. The CDR3 is 12 amino acids. V gave up 3 bases and J gave up 3 bases, with 3 bases separating them. CDR1 MNHEY and CDR2 SMNVEV come from the germline V gene (reference sequence). CDR3 residues: CASSFFNQPQHF. In DNA, the CDR3 is TGTGCCAGCAGTTTCTTCAATCAGCCCCAGCATTTT.